A selection of T cell receptor beta chains follows, all from one sample in a study of cytomegalovirus exposure and HLA in healthy donors. Here immunoSEQ multiplex PCR was the method, and the copy in TCRdb shows in-frame clones only, minus some. The table includes tens of thousands of clones, about 90% detected once. The source material was PBMCs. The source of these receptors is a woman between 35 and 50 years old in good health and CMV-seropositive. Both conserved end residues are part of each CDR3. The D gene is left open where the match is weak.

j_call | v_call | d_call | cdr3_nt | cdr3_aa
TRBJ2-7 | TRBV7-9 | TRBD2 | TGTGCCAGCAGTCAAAAGGGGGCGGGAGGGCCTCGGGAGCAGTACTTC | CASSQKGAGGPREQYF
TRBJ1-1 | TRBV6-6 | TRBD1 | TGTGCCAGCAGTGCACAGGGGGCGCTGGACACTGAAGCTTTCTTT | CASSAQGALDTEAFF
TRBJ2-1 | TRBV2 | TRBD1 | TGTGCCAGCAGTGTAGGGACAGGGGGGAAGGATGAGCAGTTCTTC | CASSVGTGGKDEQFF
TRBJ2-1 | TRBV28 | . | TGTGCCAGCAGTTTACCGGGGAGCGGTGAGCAGTTCTTC | CASSLPGSGEQFF
TRBJ2-7 | TRBV28 | TRBD1 | TGTGCCAGCACCGACAGGGGTGACGAGCAGTACTTC | CASTDRGDEQYF
TRBJ2-7 | TRBV15 | TRBD1 | TGTGCCACCAGCAGAGTCCGGACAGGGACGGGGAAAAGCTCCTACGAGCAGTACTTC | CATSRVRTGTGKSSYEQYF
TRBJ1-3 | TRBV7-2 | . | TGTGCCAGTGGGGCGCTTGGAAACACCATATATTTT | CASGALGNTIYF
TRBJ2-3 | TRBV5-4 | . | TGTGCCAGCTGGGCAGTAGGTACAGATACGCAGTATTTT | CASWAVGTDTQYF
TRBJ2-1 | TRBV5-4 | . | TGTGCCAGCAGCTTGGATCAGGGAACTGGCAATGAGCAGTTCTTC | CASSLDQGTGNEQFF
TRBJ1-4 | TRBV5-5 | TRBD1 | TGTGCCAGCAGCTACCCGGGACAGGGGTATAATGAAAAACTGTTTTTT | CASSYPGQGYNEKLFF
TRBJ1-6 | TRBV9 | TRBD1 | TGTGCCAGCAGCGTTACAGGGGCGGCCTATAATTCACCCCTCCACTTT | CASSVTGAAYNSPLHF